The 17 T cell receptor beta chains below were found in one sample sequenced in a study of blood T cell repertoires in COVID-19. Using immunoSEQ multiplex PCR, the repertoire was profiled, and TCRdb retains in-frame clones only, with some absent. The table lists approximately 40,000 clones, approximately 79% of them singletons. Sequencing was performed on peripheral blood. The receptors here all came from a human donor in a cohort sampled during active COVID-19.

This chain links TRBV10-3 with TRBJ1-6; D remains ambiguous. The CDR3 has 17 amino acids. With 2 bases removed from V and 0 bases from J, the gap between germline ends came to 11 bases. Germline V CDR1 and CDR2: ENHRY, SYGVKD. The CDR3 DNA reads TGTGCCATCAGTGAGGGCCAAGGGAGCTCCTATAATTCACCCCTCCACTTT. This encodes CAISEGQGSSYNSPLHF.

The rearrangement uses TRBV18 and TRBJ1-1; possible D gene TRBD1, 5 bases. Germline CDR1 reads KGHSH; CDR2 reads LQKENI. The CDR3 runs to 14 residues. The ends were cut back, 2 bases at V and 3 bases at J, with 10 bases in the middle. The CDR3, as DNA: TGTGCCAGCTCACCAGGGGGGATGGACACTGAAGCTTTCTTT. Translation gives CASSPGGMDTEAFF.

The V and J genes are TRBV12-3 or TRBV12-4 and TRBJ2-5, with D perhaps matching TRBD2 (5 bases). CDR3 length: 12 residues. Trimming removed 3 bases from V and 4 bases from J, with 6 bases in between. In nucleotides, the CDR3 is TGTGCCAGCAGTTTGAGCGGAGAGACCCAGTACTTC. This codes for CASSLSGETQYF.

This clone was counted a single time. CDR3 sequence: CASSTGQGTGELFF. The CDR3 nucleotides read TGTGCCAGTAGTACGGGACAGGGGACCGGGGAGCTGTTTTTT. The V gene is TRBV19, the J gene TRBJ2-2, with 10 positions matching TRBD1. This CDR3 has 14 amino acids. Losses at the gene ends were 4 bases for V and 5 bases for J; bases not matched to a gene: 1. Germline CDR1 reads LNHDA; CDR2 reads SQIVND (reference sequence).

V usage is TRBV19 and J usage is TRBJ1-1, with TRBD1 matching over 7 bases. J gave up 3 bases and V 7 bases, and 14 bases lay outside the gene matches. Germline CDR1 is LNHDA and CDR2 is SQIVND (reference sequence). This CDR3 spans 16 amino acids. The CDR3: CASTSPWTGGDTEAFF. Here the CDR3 DNA reads TGTGCCAGTACCTCCCCTTGGACAGGCGGGGACACTGAAGCTTTCTTT.

The chain employs TRBV7-2 and TRBJ2-1; 10 nucleotides match TRBD2. The CDR3 consists of 14 residues. Germline V gene lookup returns CDR1 SGHTA and CDR2 FQGNSA. Trimming at V came to 5 bases and at J to 4 bases, leaving 2 bases not matched to a gene. The CDR3 reads CASSRTSGYNEQFF. In nucleotides, the CDR3 is TGTGCCAGCAGCAGGACTAGCGGTTACAATGAGCAGTTCTTC.

This clone has only one observation. J is TRBJ1-1 and V is TRBV29-1, with D perhaps TRBD1 (6 bases). The germline CDR1 and CDR2 sequences are SQVTM and ANQGSEA. Trimming cost V 7 bases and J 3 bases, with 12 bases left between them. CDR3 length equals 12 residues. The CDR3 region is CSAGGQYTEAFF. CDR3 nucleotides: TGCAGCGCCGGAGGACAGTACACTGAAGCTTTCTTT. The entire variable domain, with the rest obtained from reference TRBV29-1 and TRBJ1-1, is as follows: SAVISQKPSRDICQRGTSLTIQCQVDSQVTMMFWYRQQPGQSLTLIATANQGSEATYESGFVIDKFPISRPNLTFSTLTVSNMSPEDSSIYLCSAGGQYTEAFFGQGTRLTVV.

The chain recombines TRBV9 with TRBJ2-5, with 11 nucleotides matching TRBD1. The J segment lost 2 bases and the V segment lost 3 bases, leaving 6 bases of the junction unmatched. Germline loops: CDR1 SGDLS, CDR2 YYNGEE. The CDR3 is made up of 16 amino acids. Here the CDR3 reads CASSAGQGGKQETQYF. For the CDR3, the DNA is TGTGCCAGCAGCGCGGGACAGGGGGGCAAACAAGAGACCCAGTACTTC.

The chain carries TRBV5-4 and TRBJ1-2, with D possibly being TRBD1 (5 bases). The V and J ends lost 4 bases and 3 bases respectively, with 13 bases between them. CDR3 length: 14 residues. Germline V CDR1 and CDR2: SGHNT, YYREEE (reference sequence). CDR3 sequence: CASSGQGGYYGYTF. CDR3 coding DNA: TGTGCCAGCAGCGGGCAGGGAGGGTACTATGGCTACACCTTC.

This clone was observed once. V gene TRBV6-5 combines with J gene TRBJ1-6; D might be TRBD1 (5 bases). Germline CDR1 reads MNHEY; CDR2 reads SVGAGI. The V and J ends lost 0 bases and 10 bases respectively, with 16 bases between them. The CDR3 consists of 16 residues. CDR3 loop: CASSYSLSGLSSPLHF. CDR3 sequence (DNA): TGTGCCAGCAGTTACTCACTCTCAGGGCTGTCCTCACCCCTCCACTTT.

The chain combines TRBV6-2 or TRBV6-3 with TRBJ2-3, with D possibly matching TRBD1 (5 bases). The CDR3 extends over 14 amino acids. V lost 4 bases and J lost 4, with 12 bases in between. Per the germline V gene, CDR1 is MNHEY and CDR2 is SVGEGT. This chain's CDR3 is CASSFRGSADTQYF. DNA of the CDR3: TGTGCCAGCAGTTTTAGGGGTTCCGCAGATACGCAGTATTTT.

The J gene is TRBJ2-3, the V gene TRBV5-4, with 8 nucleotides matching TRBD2. The V and J ends lost 2 bases and 2 bases, in that order; junction bases with no gene match: 4. Germline values: CDR1 SGHNT, CDR2 YYREEE (reference sequence). This CDR3 has 15 residues. Here the CDR3 reads CASSFLGGATDTQYF. In DNA, the CDR3 is TGTGCCAGCAGCTTCCTCGGGGGGGCCACAGATACGCAGTATTTT.

The rearrangement joins TRBV5-6 to TRBJ1-1, with a possible D match to TRBD1 (5 bases). Trimming pared 4 bases from V and 4 bases from J, leaving 8 bases between. Per germline, CDR1 SGHDT and CDR2 YYEEEE. This CDR3 comprises 12 residues. DNA of the CDR3: TGTGCCAGCAGCCAGGGAACCACTGAAGCTTTCTTT. It specifies CASSQGTTEAFF.

The V call is TRBV5-1, the J call TRBJ1-1, with D tentatively TRBD1 (6 bases). The CDR3 is 16 amino acids. Looked up from germline, CDR1 is SGHRS and CDR2 is YFSETQ. V was pared by 3 bases and J by 5 bases, with 20 bases between. The CDR3 protein is CASSSTYQGRATEAFF. Here the CDR3 DNA reads TGCGCCAGCAGCTCAACCTATCAGGGGAGGGCTACTGAAGCTTTCTTT.

Only a few counts were recorded for this clone. The chain uses TRBV19 and TRBJ1-1; possible D gene TRBD1, 6 bases. Trimming left V 6 bases short and J 3 bases short, with 11 bases between. Germline-derived CDR1 and CDR2 are LNHDA and SQIVND (reference sequence). The CDR3 has 13 amino acids. The CDR3 here is CASSSNRDTEAFF. The CDR3 nucleotides are TGTGCCAGTAGCTCCAACAGGGACACTGAAGCTTTCTTT.

The chain has TRBV19 and TRBJ1-1, with TRBD1 matching 7 bases. With 11 bases clipped from V and 5 bases from J, the junction kept 11 bases outside the gene matches. The CDR3 runs to 13 residues. Germline-derived CDR1 and CDR2 are LNHDA and SQIVND (reference sequence). CDR3 DNA: TGTGCCGGTTCGGGACAGAAGGGGACTGAAGCTTTCTTT. This codes for CAGSGQKGTEAFF. Supplemented by reference TRBV19 and TRBJ1-1, the full variable domain reads DGGITQSPKYLFRKEGQNVTLSCEQNLNHDAMYWYRQDPGQGLRLIYYSQIVNDFQKGDIAEGYSVSREKKESFPLTVTSAQKNPTAFYLCAGSGQKGTEAFFGQGTRLTVV.

V usage is TRBV24-1 and J usage is TRBJ1-5; D ambiguous. The CDR3 totals 15 residues. Germline V gene sequence: CDR1 KGHDR, CDR2 SFDVKD. V was clipped by 6 bases and J by 0 bases, with 11 bases between them. The CDR3 nucleotides read TGTGCCACCAGTACGGCCCGAGGTAGCAATCAGCCCCAGCATTTT. Translation: CATSTARGSNQPQHF.